These T cell receptor beta chains were read from a single sample in a study of monozygotic twins with inflammatory bowel disease. Reanalyzing the 5' RACE reads, TCRdb keeps one entry per CDR3 protein, without DNA. Found here are approximately 330,000 distinct CDR3 sequences; the top ten clones hold roughly 2%. The source material was blood. All receptors come from a human donor with ulcerative colitis or Crohn's disease, or a healthy co-twin of an affected twin (not recorded which). CDR3s include the opening cysteine and the closing phenylalanine or tryptophan. The order of the fields is J gene, V gene, CDR3 protein.

TRBJ1-3 | TRBV20-1 | CSASSTTGNTIYF
TRBJ2-2 | TRBV6-1 | CASYYLQGNTGELFF
TRBJ1-6 | TRBV7-2 | CASSSHPHLNSPLHF
TRBJ1-6 | TRBV29-1 | CSVGGVRGSPLHF
TRBJ1-2 | TRBV5-1 | CASSLVGGPSGYTF
TRBJ1-3 | TRBV9 | CASSMTSSGNTIYF
TRBJ2-7 | TRBV28 | CASSGAGGVNEQYF
TRBJ2-1 | TRBV4-1 | CASSLDALTGVHNEQFF
TRBJ1-2 | TRBV7-2 | CASSLGGAGGKGYTF
TRBJ1-2 | TRBV29-1 | CSVTPGQGTYGYTF
TRBJ2-7 | TRBV4-3 | CASSQEGAGSYEQYF
TRBJ1-2 | TRBV20-1 | CSAADWRYGYTF